This T cell receptor (beta chain) came from a study of OX40 agonist ivuxolimab in advanced cancers. This clone was seen only a few times. Produced via immunoSEQ multiplex PCR; TCRdb's table is partial and in-frame only. The table records tens of thousands of clones, 86% of them present only once. Trimming cost V 1 base and J 4 bases; bases outside gene matches: 5. There are 16 residues in the CDR3. Germline values: CDR1 SGHDN, CDR2 FVKESK. The sample in question was CD4+ or CD8+ T cells sorted from blood, obtained in a trial of the OX40 agonist ivuxolimab. V usage is TRBV14 and J usage is TRBJ2-3; 10 bases map to TRBD2. This receptor was identified in an adult with an advanced solid tumor such as melanoma, head and neck, liver or kidney cancer. The CDR3 bases are TGTGCCAGCAGCCAAGCAGAGCGGGGGGGCGCAGATACGCAGTATTTT. This codes for CASSQAERGGADTQYF.